Each of the 10 T cell receptor beta chains below was sequenced from the same sample in a study of blood T cells in healthy people across ages (dated by TCRdb to the mid-2010s). The method behind the library was 5' RACE. Sequencing was carried out with an Illumina HiSeq 2500. A second PCR of about 7 to 12 cycles was run with a J-beta primer mix and a sample-barcoded 5' primer. TCRdb applied fastp at Q25 and MiXCR to the public reads, then kept only in-frame beta chains. Each entry merges the rows of one CDR3 protein and shows their most common DNA and genes. The sample profile shows about 1.5 million distinct CDR3 sequences; 35% to 45% of them were found once. Around 8% of the sample belongs to the ten largest clones. Specimen: blood. The receptor source for this set is a woman aged 18 to 35 in good health.

This chain uses TRBV6-1 with TRBJ2-1, with 8 bases aligning to TRBD2. The CDR3 runs to 15 residues. V gave up 7 bases and J gave up 4 bases; unmatched junction bases: 9. From germline, CDR1 is MNHNS and CDR2 SASEGT. The CDR3 loop reads CASIAGRPHYNEQFF. For the CDR3, the DNA is TGTGCCAGCATAGCGGGGCGGCCCCATTACAATGAGCAGTTCTTC.

The V call is TRBV27, the J call TRBJ2-1; 7 bases line up with TRBD2. CDR1 and CDR2 (germline): MNHEY, SMNVEV (reference sequence). The CDR3 runs 14 residues. The ends lost 4 bases at V and 6 bases at J; junction bases unmatched: 6. The CDR3 spells CASSWLADLNEQFF. DNA for the CDR3: TGTGCCAGCAGTTGGCTAGCGGACCTCAATGAGCAGTTCTTC.

This clonotype was detected only a few times. This chain connects TRBV27 to TRBJ2-1; 8 nucleotides line up with TRBD2. Germline V gene lookup returns CDR1 MNHEY and CDR2 SMNVEV (reference sequence). The trim removed 5 bases at V and 8 bases at J, leaving 17 bases unmatched. The CDR3 runs 17 residues. CDR3 amino acids: CASSQGRSGGGLDEQFF. The CDR3 nucleotides read TGTGCCAGCAGTCAAGGACGTTCTGGCGGGGGGTTGGATGAGCAGTTCTTC.

This rearrangement joins TRBV27 to TRBJ2-1, with D unclear. Germline CDR1 and CDR2: MNHEY and SMNVEV (reference sequence). This CDR3 region has 17 residues. V was trimmed by 3 bases and J by 6 bases, leaving 21 bases between them. CDR3 sequence: CASSFSPWSETSNEQFF. CDR3 coding DNA: TGTGCCAGCAGTTTCTCCCCCTGGTCGGAGACCTCCAATGAGCAGTTCTTC.

DNA of the CDR3: TGTGCCTGGAGTGCCTCAAGGACTAGCGGGAAACTAGCCAAAAACATTCAGTACTTC. Protein product: CAWSASRTSGKLAKNIQYF. This rearrangement joins TRBV30 to TRBJ2-4; TRBD2 aligns across 12 bases. Germline CDR1 reads GTSNPN; CDR2 reads SVGIG (reference sequence). This CDR3 has 19 amino acids. With 1 base clipped from V and 0 bases from J, the junction kept 10 bases outside the gene matches. The whole variable domain, remainder taken from reference TRBV30 and TRBJ2-4, is SQTIHQWPATLVQPVGSPLSLECTVEGTSNPNLYWYRQAAGRGLQLLFYSVGIGQISSEVPQNLSASRPQDRQFILSSKKLLLSDSGFYLCAWSASRTSGKLAKNIQYFGAGTRLSVL.

The chain carries TRBV21-1 and TRBJ1-2; the DNA was not compared with TRBD1, the D call given in the table. TRBV21-1 is described as a pseudogene. The CDR3 runs to 16 residues. In DNA form, the CDR3 reads TGTGCCAGCAACCAAAGTCGGGGATCGGGGACCTATGGCTACACCTTC. As protein: CASNQSRGSGTYGYTF.

The J gene is TRBJ2-7, the V gene TRBV7-2; weak D call: TRBD1 (6 bases). Germline assignment: CDR1 SGHTA and CDR2 FQGNSA. The ends were cut back, 7 bases at V and 0 bases at J, with 16 bases in the middle. The CDR3 totals 15 residues. CDR3 DNA sequence: TGTGCCAGCACAACCTGGGACAAAAGCTCCTACGAGCAGTACTTC. Translated: CASTTWDKSSYEQYF.

The rearrangement joins TRBV6-1 to TRBJ1-4; the match to TRBD1 covers 10 bases. Germline assignment: CDR1 MNHNS and CDR2 SASEGT. The CDR3 has 14 residues. Germline trimming cut 6 bases from V and 7 bases from J; bases unmatched to any gene: 5. CDR3 protein: CASREDRGTEKLFF. The CDR3 nucleotides read TGTGCCAGCAGGGAGGACAGGGGGACTGAAAAACTGTTTTTT.

The count of this clonotype is one. This sequence joins TRBV5-1 and TRBJ2-1; 7 bases match TRBD2. The germline CDR1 and CDR2 sequences are SGHRS and YFSETQ. CDR3 length: 16 residues. Trimming cost V 7 bases and J 7 bases; bases outside gene matches: 17. This CDR3 reads CASSYIVGGPRNEQFF. Here the CDR3 DNA reads TGCGCCAGCTCTTACATAGTGGGAGGGCCGAGGAATGAGCAGTTCTTC.

The genes are TRBV20-1 and TRBJ2-1; D is perhaps TRBD2 (6 bases). Germline CDR1 DFQATT, CDR2 SNEGSKA (reference sequence). Trimming took off 6 bases at V and 7 bases at J, with 19 bases between the two ends. The CDR3 sequence is 14 residues long. The CDR3: CSAESWRGANEQFF. Here the CDR3 DNA reads TGCAGTGCGGAGAGTTGGAGGGGAGCGAATGAGCAGTTCTTC.